Listed below are T cell receptor beta chains from one sample, sequenced in a study of blood T cell repertoires in COVID-19. Method: immunoSEQ multiplex PCR; TCRdb's copy keeps in-frame clones and lacks some. The sample contains some 100,000 clones, 88% of which appear only once. Source material: peripheral blood. The receptors originated from a woman aged 80 or over with active COVID-19. Each CDR3 is given without its conserved first and last residue. Each record gives: V gene, CDR3 length, J gene, CDR3 protein.

v_gene: TRBV28
len: 15
j_gene: TRBJ2-3
CDR3aa: ASSFVIGGAREDTQY

v_gene: TRBV6-2/TRBV6-3
len: 11
j_gene: TRBJ2-7
CDR3aa: ASSELAVYEQY

v_gene: TRBV7-2
len: 14
j_gene: TRBJ2-3
CDR3aa: ASSLGPKAGADTQY

v_gene: TRBV20-1
len: 9
j_gene: TRBJ2-1
CDR3aa: SARASHEQF

v_gene: TRBV7-2
len: 11
j_gene: TRBJ1-1
CDR3aa: ASSADSFTEAF

v_gene: TRBV5-4
len: 12
j_gene: TRBJ1-6
CDR3aa: ASSPRDSNSPLH

v_gene: TRBV18
len: 13
j_gene: TRBJ1-1
CDR3aa: ASSPWDTMNTEAF

v_gene: TRBV7-2
len: 14
j_gene: TRBJ2-5
CDR3aa: ASRIRPGQGRETQY

v_gene: TRBV28
len: 13
j_gene: TRBJ2-1
CDR3aa: ASFILGGFRGEQF

v_gene: TRBV5-1
len: 13
j_gene: TRBJ2-3
CDR3aa: ASSLTSGRTDTQY

v_gene: TRBV9
len: 13
j_gene: TRBJ2-1
CDR3aa: ASSRTSGTYNEQF

v_gene: TRBV5-4
len: 11
j_gene: TRBJ2-3
CDR3aa: ASSPGATDTQY

v_gene: TRBV6-6
len: 12
j_gene: TRBJ2-7
CDR3aa: ASSQVAGVYEQY

v_gene: TRBV7-3
len: 13
j_gene: TRBJ2-1
CDR3aa: ASSSSASSYNEQF

v_gene: TRBV7-9
len: 13
j_gene: TRBJ2-1
CDR3aa: ASEFSGLSYNEQF

v_gene: TRBV19
len: 13
j_gene: TRBJ2-1
CDR3aa: ASSPTGGEIDEQF

v_gene: TRBV28
len: 12
j_gene: TRBJ1-3
CDR3aa: ASTLPGTRNTIY

v_gene: TRBV4-3
len: 15
j_gene: TRBJ2-2
CDR3aa: ASSQVGPDRPFGELF

v_gene: TRBV2
len: 13
j_gene: TRBJ1-5
CDR3aa: ASREDRGQNQPQH

v_gene: TRBV4-3
len: 15
j_gene: TRBJ2-3
CDR3aa: ASSQDGTSGKGDTQY

v_gene: TRBV7-9
len: 10
j_gene: TRBJ2-2
CDR3aa: ASSPIYGELF

v_gene: TRBV3-1/TRBV3-2
len: 12
j_gene: TRBJ1-1
CDR3aa: ASSPRGGRTEAF

v_gene: TRBV11-2
len: 12
j_gene: TRBJ1-1
CDR3aa: ATDRGPMNTEAF

v_gene: TRBV19
len: 13
j_gene: TRBJ2-5
CDR3aa: ASSPRAGERETQY

v_gene: TRBV14
len: 14
j_gene: TRBJ2-1
CDR3aa: ASSLLEGPLNNEQF

v_gene: TRBV7-6
len: 12
j_gene: TRBJ2-1
CDR3aa: ASSLGGLNNEQF

v_gene: TRBV18
len: 14
j_gene: TRBJ2-7
CDR3aa: ASSSLGDSGRGEQY

v_gene: TRBV5-4
len: 15
j_gene: TRBJ2-3
CDR3aa: ASSLESSGRGTDTQY

v_gene: TRBV29-1
len: 10
j_gene: TRBJ1-5
CDR3aa: SVGTGDQPQH

v_gene: TRBV15
len: 13
j_gene: TRBJ1-2
CDR3aa: ATSRDRDRVYGYT

v_gene: TRBV20-1
len: 11
j_gene: TRBJ2-5
CDR3aa: SASETYEETQY

v_gene: TRBV29-1
len: 14
j_gene: TRBJ1-5
CDR3aa: SVTKSGTKINQPQH

v_gene: TRBV7-2
len: 12
j_gene: TRBJ2-5
CDR3aa: ASSRPGLGETQY

v_gene: TRBV11-2
len: 13
j_gene: TRBJ1-2
CDR3aa: ASSLRPGTNYGYT

v_gene: TRBV3-1/TRBV3-2
len: 12
j_gene: TRBJ2-1
CDR3aa: ASSQSGGVTEQF

v_gene: TRBV7-2
len: 14
j_gene: TRBJ2-5
CDR3aa: ASSLNGGRARETQY

v_gene: TRBV4-1
len: 17
j_gene: TRBJ2-1
CDR3aa: ASSQDGGGNRGINNEQF

v_gene: TRBV29-1
len: 16
j_gene: TRBJ1-2
CDR3aa: SVSGLNSAMAKNGGYT

v_gene: TRBV7-3
len: 12
j_gene: TRBJ1-1
CDR3aa: ASSGDRWNTEAF

v_gene: TRBV28
len: 13
j_gene: TRBJ2-7
CDR3aa: ASSPSSGFSYEQY

v_gene: TRBV19
len: 15
j_gene: TRBJ2-2
CDR3aa: ASSPIQPGQYTGELF

v_gene: TRBV28
len: 15
j_gene: TRBJ1-4
CDR3aa: ASSLSFFVRDSEKLF

v_gene: TRBV3-1/TRBV3-2
len: 12
j_gene: TRBJ2-1
CDR3aa: ASSRSSGNNEQF

v_gene: TRBV5-1
len: 9
j_gene: TRBJ1-1
CDR3aa: ASSLDREAF

v_gene: TRBV11-2
len: 13
j_gene: TRBJ2-1
CDR3aa: ASSLVRTIVNEQF

v_gene: TRBV12-3/TRBV12-4
len: 11
j_gene: TRBJ1-5
CDR3aa: ASSLTRDQPQH

v_gene: TRBV7-2
len: 14
j_gene: TRBJ2-1
CDR3aa: ASRGAGRLFYNEQF

v_gene: TRBV5-1
len: 17
j_gene: TRBJ2-7
CDR3aa: ASSVGSSGGTSVPYEQY

v_gene: TRBV3-1/TRBV3-2
len: 11
j_gene: TRBJ2-7
CDR3aa: ASIRGPCREQY

v_gene: TRBV15
len: 13
j_gene: TRBJ2-3
CDR3aa: ATSRGAARLDTQY

v_gene: TRBV2
len: 12
j_gene: TRBJ1-2
CDR3aa: ASREEGAGYGYT

v_gene: TRBV11-2
len: 10
j_gene: TRBJ2-5
CDR3aa: ASSHRVETQY

v_gene: TRBV19
len: 13
j_gene: TRBJ1-5
CDR3aa: ASTPLDSFNQPQH

v_gene: TRBV28
len: 10
j_gene: TRBJ2-1
CDR3aa: ASGSSYNEQF

v_gene: TRBV10-3
len: 13
j_gene: TRBJ2-7
CDR3aa: AISEMDRFSYEQY

v_gene: TRBV18
len: 12
j_gene: TRBJ2-1
CDR3aa: ASSPSGRADEQF

v_gene: TRBV7-2
len: 13
j_gene: TRBJ2-5
CDR3aa: ASSLVTGLQETQY

v_gene: TRBV4-3
len: 11
j_gene: TRBJ2-7
CDR3aa: ASSPGLFDEQY

v_gene: TRBV28
len: 13
j_gene: TRBJ1-5
CDR3aa: ASSTRQGAHQPQH

v_gene: TRBV18
len: 11
j_gene: TRBJ2-5
CDR3aa: ASSPWTEETQY